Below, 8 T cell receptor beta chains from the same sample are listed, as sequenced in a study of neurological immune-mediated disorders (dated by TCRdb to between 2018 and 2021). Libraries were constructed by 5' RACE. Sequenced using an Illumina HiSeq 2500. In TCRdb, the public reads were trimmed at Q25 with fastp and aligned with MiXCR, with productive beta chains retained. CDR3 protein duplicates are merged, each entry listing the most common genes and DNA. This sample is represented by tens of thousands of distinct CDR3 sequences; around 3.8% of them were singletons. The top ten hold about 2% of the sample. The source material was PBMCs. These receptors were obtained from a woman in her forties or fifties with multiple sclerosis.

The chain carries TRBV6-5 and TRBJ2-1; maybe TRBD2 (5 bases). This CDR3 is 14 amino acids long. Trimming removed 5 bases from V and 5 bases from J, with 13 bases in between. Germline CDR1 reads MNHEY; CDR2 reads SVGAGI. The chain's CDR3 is CASSTGKSNNEQFF. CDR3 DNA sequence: TGTGCCAGCAGTACCGGGAAATCTAACAATGAGCAGTTCTTC.

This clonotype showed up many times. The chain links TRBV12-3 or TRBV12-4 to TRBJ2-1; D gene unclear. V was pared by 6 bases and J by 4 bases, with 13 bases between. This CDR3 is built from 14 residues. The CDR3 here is CASRSPDSYNEQFF. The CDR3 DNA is TGTGCCAGCAGGTCGCCCGATTCATACAATGAGCAGTTCTTC.

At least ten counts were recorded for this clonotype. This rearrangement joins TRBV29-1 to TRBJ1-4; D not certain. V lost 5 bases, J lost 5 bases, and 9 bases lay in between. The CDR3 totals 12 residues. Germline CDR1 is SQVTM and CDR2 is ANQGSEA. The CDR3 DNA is TGCAGCGTTTTCCTAGGAAATGAAAAACTGTTTTTT. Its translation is CSVFLGNEKLFF.

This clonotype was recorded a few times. CDR3 bases: TGTGCCAGCAGTTTCGGGAAGGCCGGCGGGGAGCTGTTTTTT. Protein: CASSFGKAGGELFF. The gene calls are TRBV12-3 or TRBV12-4 and TRBJ2-2; D may be TRBD2 (5 bases). The CDR3 has 14 amino acids. Between the trimmed V and J ends, which lost 3 bases and 7 bases, there was a span of 12 bases.

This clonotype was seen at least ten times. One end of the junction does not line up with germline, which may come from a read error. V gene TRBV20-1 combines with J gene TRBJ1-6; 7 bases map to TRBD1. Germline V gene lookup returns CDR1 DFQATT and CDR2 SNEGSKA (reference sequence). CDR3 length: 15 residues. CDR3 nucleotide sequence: TGCAGTGCACAGGACAGGAGCGCCTATAATTCACCCCTCAACTTT. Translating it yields CSAQDRSAYNSPLNF.

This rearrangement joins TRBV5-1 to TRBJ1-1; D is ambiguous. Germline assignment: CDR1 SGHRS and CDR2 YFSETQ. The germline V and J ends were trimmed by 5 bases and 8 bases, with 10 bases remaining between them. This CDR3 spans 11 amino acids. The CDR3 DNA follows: TGCGCCAGCAGATTTCGAGGAGAAGCTTTCTTT. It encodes CASRFRGEAFF.

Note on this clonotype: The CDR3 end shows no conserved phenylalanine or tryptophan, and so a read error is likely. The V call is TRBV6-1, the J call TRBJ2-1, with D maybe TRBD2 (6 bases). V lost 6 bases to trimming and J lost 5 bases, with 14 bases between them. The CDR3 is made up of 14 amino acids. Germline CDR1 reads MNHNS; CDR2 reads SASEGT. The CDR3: CASSGTSTHNEQFI. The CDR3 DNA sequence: TGTGCCAGCAGCGGTACTAGCACCCACAATGAGCAGTTCATC.

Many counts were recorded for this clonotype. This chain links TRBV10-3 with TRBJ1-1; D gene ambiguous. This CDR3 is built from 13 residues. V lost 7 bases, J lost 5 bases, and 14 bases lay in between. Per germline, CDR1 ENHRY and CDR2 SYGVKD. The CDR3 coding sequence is TGTGCCATCAAGGCGGAGGGAGGGACTGAAGCTTTCTTT. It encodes CAIKAEGGTEAFF.